This T cell receptor beta chain was sequenced for a study of monozygotic twins with inflammatory bowel disease. Study-level results: Patients received differing immunosuppressive treatments, which may have added variability to their repertoires.

Donors each gave approximately 2.5 ml of blood. Whole blood supplied total RNA, and T cells were not sorted. Germline values: CDR1 SGHDT, CDR2 YYEEEE. This CDR3 comprises 15 residues. Worth noting for this clonotype: Its antigen is currently unknown.

Template switching was used to attach UMIs, which incorporated a 6-nucleotide sample barcode. TCRdb re-called the 5' RACE reads; one entry per CDR3 protein, DNA not given. The specimen's table records approximately 330,000 distinct CDR3 sequences. The rearrangement links TRBV5-6 to TRBJ2-5; TCRdb picks TRBD1, but there is no DNA to check that call. The sequenced material came from blood. The sequence was collected from a human donor with ulcerative colitis or Crohn's disease, or a healthy co-twin of an affected twin (not recorded which). The CDR3 spells CASSLLEIGEETQYF. Filled out from reference TRBV5-6 and TRBJ2-5, the complete variable domain reads DAGVTQSPTHLIKTRGQQVTLRCSPKSGHDTVSWYQQALGQGPQFIFQYYEEEERQRGNFPDRFSGHQFPNYSSELNVNALLLGDSALYLCASSLLEIGEETQYFGPGTRLLVL.